At least ten counts were recorded for the clone carrying this T cell receptor beta chain. As yet, its antigen is unknown. The sample originates from a study of T cell repertoires in cytomegalovirus infection. Points from the study as a whole: CMV-specific HLA-C-restricted TCR beta clonotypes dominated the ex vivo response.

TCRdb recomputed calls from the reads with MiXCR, one row per CDR3 protein. The sample lists over 300,000 distinct CDR3 sequences, roughly 17% seen once, with 9.5% to 15% in the top ten. The germline gives CDR1 SEHNR, CDR2 FQNEAQ (reference sequence). CDR3 length: 13 residues. With 5 bases removed from V and 5 bases from J, the gap between germline ends came to 9 bases. This rearrangement joins TRBV7-9 to TRBJ1-4; D is uncertain. This clonotype was obtained from a human donor in good health (CMV status not recorded). Some clones in this sample may be carry-over from other donors' samples. The sequencing sample was made of PBMCs. CDR3 DNA: TGTGCCAGCAGCCCCCGGCCAAATGAAAAACTGTTTTTT. Protein: CASSPRPNEKLFF.